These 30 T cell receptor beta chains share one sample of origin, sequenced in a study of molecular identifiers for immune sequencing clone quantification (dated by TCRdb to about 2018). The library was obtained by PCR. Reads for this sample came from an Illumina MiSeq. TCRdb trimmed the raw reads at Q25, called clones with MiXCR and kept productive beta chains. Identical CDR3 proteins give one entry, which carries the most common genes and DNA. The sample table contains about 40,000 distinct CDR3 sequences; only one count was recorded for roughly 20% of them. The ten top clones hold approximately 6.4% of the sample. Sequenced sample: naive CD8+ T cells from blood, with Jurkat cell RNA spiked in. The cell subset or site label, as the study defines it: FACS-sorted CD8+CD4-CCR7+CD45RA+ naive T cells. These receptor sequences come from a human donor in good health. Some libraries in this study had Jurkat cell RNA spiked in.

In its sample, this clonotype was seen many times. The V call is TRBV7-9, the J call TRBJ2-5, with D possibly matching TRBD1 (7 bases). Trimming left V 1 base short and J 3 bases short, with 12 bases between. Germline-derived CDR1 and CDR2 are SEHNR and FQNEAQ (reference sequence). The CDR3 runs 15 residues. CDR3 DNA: TGTGCCAGCAGCTTAGGGGGGGACAGAAAAGAGACCCAGTACTTC. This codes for CASSLGGDRKETQYF.

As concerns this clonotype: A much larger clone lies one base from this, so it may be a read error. The CDR3 loop is CASSSSDRGRVQETRYF. In DNA, the CDR3 is TGCGCCAGCAGCTCCTCCGACAGGGGTCGCGTCCAAGAGACCCGGTACTTC. The V and J genes are TRBV5-1 and TRBJ2-5; 8 nucleotides line up with TRBD1. Per germline, CDR1 SGHRS and CDR2 YFSETQ. This CDR3 comprises 17 residues.

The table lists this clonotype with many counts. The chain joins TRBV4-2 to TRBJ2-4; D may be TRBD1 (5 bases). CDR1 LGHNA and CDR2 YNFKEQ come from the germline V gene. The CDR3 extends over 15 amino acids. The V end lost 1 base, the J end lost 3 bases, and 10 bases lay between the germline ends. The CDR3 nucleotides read TGTGCCAGCAGCCAAGTTGACAGCCACAAAAACATTCAGTACTTC. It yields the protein CASSQVDSHKNIQYF.

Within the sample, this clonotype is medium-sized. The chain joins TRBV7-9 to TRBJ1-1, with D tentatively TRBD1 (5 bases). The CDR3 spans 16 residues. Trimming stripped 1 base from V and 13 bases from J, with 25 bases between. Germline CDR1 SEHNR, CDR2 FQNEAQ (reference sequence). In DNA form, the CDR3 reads TGTGCCAGCAGCTTAGAAGCAGGGACCCGGCCCAGAATTGGTTTCTTT. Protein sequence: CASSLEAGTRPRIGFF.

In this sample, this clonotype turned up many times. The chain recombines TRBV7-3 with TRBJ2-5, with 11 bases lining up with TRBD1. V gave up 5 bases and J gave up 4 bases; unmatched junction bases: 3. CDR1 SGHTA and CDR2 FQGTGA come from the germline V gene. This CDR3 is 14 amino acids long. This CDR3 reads CASSRTGGIETQYF. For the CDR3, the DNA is TGTGCCAGCAGCCGGACAGGGGGCATAGAGACCCAGTACTTC.

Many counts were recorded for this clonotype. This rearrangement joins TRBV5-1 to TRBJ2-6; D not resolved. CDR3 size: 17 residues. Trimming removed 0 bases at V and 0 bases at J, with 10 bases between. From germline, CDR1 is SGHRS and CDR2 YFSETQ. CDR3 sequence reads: CASSLEISHSGANVLTF. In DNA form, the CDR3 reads TGCGCCAGCAGCTTGGAGATCTCCCACTCTGGGGCCAACGTCCTGACTTTC.

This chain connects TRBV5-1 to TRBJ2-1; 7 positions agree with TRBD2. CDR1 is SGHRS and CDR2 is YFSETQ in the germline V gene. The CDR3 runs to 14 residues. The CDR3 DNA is TGCCCCACCTCTCCGGGACTAACTCCGGGTGAGCAGTTCTTC. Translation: CPTSPGLTPGEQFF.

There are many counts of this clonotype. The CDR3 reads CASSLGGLDEQFF. The CDR3 DNA is TGTGCCAGCAGTCTGGGGGGATTAGATGAGCAGTTCTTC. This chain connects TRBV28 to TRBJ2-1; perhaps TRBD2 as D (6 bases). CDR3 length equals 13 residues. Germline assignment: CDR1 MDHEN and CDR2 SYDVKM. Trimming cost V 5 bases and J 8 bases, with 13 bases left between them.

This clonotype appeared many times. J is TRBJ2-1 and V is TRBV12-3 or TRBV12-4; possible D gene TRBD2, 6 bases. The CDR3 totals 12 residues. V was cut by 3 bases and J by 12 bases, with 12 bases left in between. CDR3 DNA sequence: TGTGCCAGCAGTTTGGGACTCGGTCGGCAGTTCTTC. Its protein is CASSLGLGRQFF.

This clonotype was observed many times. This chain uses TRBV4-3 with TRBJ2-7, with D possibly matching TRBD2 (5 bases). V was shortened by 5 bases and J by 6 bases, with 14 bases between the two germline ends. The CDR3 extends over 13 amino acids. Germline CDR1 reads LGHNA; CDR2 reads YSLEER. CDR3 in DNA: TGCGCCAGCAGCTTTCTAGAGGACTCCGAGCAGTACTTC. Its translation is CASSFLEDSEQYF.

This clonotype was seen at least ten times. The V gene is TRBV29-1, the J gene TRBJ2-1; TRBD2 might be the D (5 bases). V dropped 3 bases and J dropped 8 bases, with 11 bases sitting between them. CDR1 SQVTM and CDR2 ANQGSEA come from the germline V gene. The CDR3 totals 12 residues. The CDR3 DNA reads TGCAGCGTTGACGGGCTAGCCTATGAGCAGTTCTTC. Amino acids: CSVDGLAYEQFF.

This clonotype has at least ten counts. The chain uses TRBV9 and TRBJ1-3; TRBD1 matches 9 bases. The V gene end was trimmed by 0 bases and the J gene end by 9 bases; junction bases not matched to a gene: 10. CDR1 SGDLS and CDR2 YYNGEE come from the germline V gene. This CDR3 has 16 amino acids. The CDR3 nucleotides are TGTGCCAGCAGCGTAGAACAGGGGGCCACGGAAGGCACCATATATTTT. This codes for CASSVEQGATEGTIYF.

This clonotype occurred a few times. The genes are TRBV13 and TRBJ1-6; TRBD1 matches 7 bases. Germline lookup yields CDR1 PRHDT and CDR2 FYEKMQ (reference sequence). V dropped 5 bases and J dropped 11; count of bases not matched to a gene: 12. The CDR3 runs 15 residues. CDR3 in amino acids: CASSTQQGKLTPLHF. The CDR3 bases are TGTGCCAGCAGCACACAACAGGGGAAACTGACACCCCTCCACTTT.

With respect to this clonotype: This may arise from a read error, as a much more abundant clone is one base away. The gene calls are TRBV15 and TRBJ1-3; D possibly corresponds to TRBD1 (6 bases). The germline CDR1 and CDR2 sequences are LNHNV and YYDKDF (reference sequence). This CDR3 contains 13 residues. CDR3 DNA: TGTGTCACCAGCAGGGGCTCTGGAAACACCATATATTTT. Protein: CVTSRGSGNTIYF. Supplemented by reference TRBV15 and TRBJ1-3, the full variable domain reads DAMVIQNPRYQVTQFGKPVTLSCSQTLNHNVMYWYQQKSSQAPKLLFHYYDKDFNNEADTPDNFQSRRPNTSFCFLDIRSPGLGDTAMYLCVTSRGSGNTIYFGEGSWLTVV.

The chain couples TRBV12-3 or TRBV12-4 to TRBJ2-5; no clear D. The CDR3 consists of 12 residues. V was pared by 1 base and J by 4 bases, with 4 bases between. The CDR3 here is CASSLVGETQYF. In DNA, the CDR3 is TGTGCCAGCAGTTTAGTGGGAGAGACCCAGTACTTC.

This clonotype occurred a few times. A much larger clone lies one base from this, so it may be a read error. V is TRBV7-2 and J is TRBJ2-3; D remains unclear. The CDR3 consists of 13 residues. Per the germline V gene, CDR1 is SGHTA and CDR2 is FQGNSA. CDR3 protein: CANSFWVADTQYF. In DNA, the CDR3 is TGTGCCAACAGCTTCTGGGTTGCGGATACGCAGTATTTT.

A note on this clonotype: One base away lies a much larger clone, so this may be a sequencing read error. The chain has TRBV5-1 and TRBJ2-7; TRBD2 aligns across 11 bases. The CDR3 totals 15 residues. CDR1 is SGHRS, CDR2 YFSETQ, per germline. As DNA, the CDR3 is TGCGCCAGCAGCTCGACTAGCGGGAAACTCTACGAGCAGCACTTC. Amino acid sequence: CASSSTSGKLYEQHF.

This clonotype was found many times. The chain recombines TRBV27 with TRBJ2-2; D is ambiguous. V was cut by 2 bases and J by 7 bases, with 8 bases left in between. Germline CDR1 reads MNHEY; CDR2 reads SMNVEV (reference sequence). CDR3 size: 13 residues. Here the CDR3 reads CASSLLVGGELFF. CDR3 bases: TGTGCCAGCAGTTTACTAGTAGGCGGGGAGCTGTTTTTT.

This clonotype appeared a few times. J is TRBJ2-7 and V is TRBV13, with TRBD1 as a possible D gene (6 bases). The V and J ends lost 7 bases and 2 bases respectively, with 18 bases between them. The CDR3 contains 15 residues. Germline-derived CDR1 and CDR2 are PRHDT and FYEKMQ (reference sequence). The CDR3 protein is CASIGRGTGTYEQYF. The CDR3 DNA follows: TGTGCCAGCATCGGCAGGGGAACGGGTACCTACGAGCAGTACTTC.

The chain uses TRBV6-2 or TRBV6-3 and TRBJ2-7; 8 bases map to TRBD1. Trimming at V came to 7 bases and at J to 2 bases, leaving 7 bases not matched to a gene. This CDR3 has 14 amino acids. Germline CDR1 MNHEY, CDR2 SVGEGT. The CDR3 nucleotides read TGTGCCAGCACCGACAGGGGCGAAGCCTACGAGCAGTACTTC. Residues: CASTDRGEAYEQYF.

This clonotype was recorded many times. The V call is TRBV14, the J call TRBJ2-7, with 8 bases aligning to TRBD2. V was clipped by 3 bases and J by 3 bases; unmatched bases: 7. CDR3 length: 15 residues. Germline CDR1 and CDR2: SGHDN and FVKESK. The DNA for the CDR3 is TGTGCCAGCAGCCACTCACGGGAGGGCCTCTACGAGCAGTACTTC. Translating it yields CASSHSREGLYEQYF.

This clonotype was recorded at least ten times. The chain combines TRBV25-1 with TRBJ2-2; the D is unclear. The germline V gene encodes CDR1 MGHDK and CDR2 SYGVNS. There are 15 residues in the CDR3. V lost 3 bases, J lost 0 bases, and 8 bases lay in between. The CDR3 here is CASSDGWANTGELFF. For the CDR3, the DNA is TGTGCCAGCAGTGACGGCTGGGCGAACACCGGGGAGCTGTTTTTT.

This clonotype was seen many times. The CDR3, as DNA: TGTGCTAGTGGAACGGGCTACGAGCAGTACTTC. Protein sequence: CASGTGYEQYF. This chain connects TRBV12-5 to TRBJ2-7, with D hard to call. The CDR3 runs 11 residues. Per germline, CDR1 LGHNT and CDR2 FRNRAP. V lost 6 bases and J lost 3, with 6 bases in between.

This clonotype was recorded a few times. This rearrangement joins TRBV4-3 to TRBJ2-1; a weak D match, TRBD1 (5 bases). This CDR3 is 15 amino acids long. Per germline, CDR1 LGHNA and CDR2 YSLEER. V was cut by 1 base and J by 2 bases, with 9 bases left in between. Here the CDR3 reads CASSQGGFPYNEQFF. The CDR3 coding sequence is TGCGCCAGCAGCCAAGGGGGCTTTCCCTACAATGAGCAGTTCTTC.

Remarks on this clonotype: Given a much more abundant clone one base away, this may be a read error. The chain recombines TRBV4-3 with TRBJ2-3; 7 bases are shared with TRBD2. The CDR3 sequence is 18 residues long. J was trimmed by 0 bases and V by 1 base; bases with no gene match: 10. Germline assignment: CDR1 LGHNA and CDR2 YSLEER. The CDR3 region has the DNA TGCGCCAGCAGCCAAGGGGCTAGCGGAGGCGGTAGCACAGATACGCAGTATTTT. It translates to CASSQGASGGGSTDTQYF.

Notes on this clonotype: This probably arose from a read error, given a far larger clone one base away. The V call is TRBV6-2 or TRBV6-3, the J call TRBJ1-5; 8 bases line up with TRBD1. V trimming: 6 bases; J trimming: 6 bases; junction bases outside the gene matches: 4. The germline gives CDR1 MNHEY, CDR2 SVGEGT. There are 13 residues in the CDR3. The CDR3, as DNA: TGTGCCAGCAGGGACAGGGTGATTCAGCCCCAGCATTTT. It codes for CASRDRVIQPQHF.

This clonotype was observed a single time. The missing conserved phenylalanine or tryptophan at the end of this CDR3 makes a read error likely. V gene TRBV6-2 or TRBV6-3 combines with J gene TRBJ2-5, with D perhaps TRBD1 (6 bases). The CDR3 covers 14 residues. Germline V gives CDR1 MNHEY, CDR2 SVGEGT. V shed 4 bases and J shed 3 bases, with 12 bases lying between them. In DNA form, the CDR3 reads TGTGCCAGCAGTTCCGACTCAGGGGAAGAGACCCAGTACTCC. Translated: CASSSDSGEETQYS.

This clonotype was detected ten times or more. For the CDR3, the DNA is TGTGCCAGCAGTTTACAGGACTCGTGGTACGAGCAGTACTTC. Translation: CASSLQDSWYEQYF. V gene TRBV12-3 or TRBV12-4 combines with J gene TRBJ2-7; the D gene is possibly TRBD2 (5 bases). The CDR3 has 14 amino acids. Between the trimmed V and J ends, which lost 2 bases and 4 bases, there was a span of 12 bases.

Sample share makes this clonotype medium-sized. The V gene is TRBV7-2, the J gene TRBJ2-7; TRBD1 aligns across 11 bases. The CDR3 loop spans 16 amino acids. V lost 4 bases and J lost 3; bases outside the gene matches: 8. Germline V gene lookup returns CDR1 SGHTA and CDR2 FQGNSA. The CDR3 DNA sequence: TGTGCCAGCAGCTCCACCTCCGGGACAGGGGGCTACGAGCAGTACTTC. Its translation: CASSSTSGTGGYEQYF.

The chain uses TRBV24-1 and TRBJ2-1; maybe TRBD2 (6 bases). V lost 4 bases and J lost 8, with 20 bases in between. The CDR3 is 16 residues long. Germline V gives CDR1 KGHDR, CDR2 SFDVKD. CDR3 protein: CATSDRGQGGWYEQFF. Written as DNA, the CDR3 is TGTGCCACCAGTGACCGTGGCCAGGGAGGATGGTATGAGCAGTTCTTC.